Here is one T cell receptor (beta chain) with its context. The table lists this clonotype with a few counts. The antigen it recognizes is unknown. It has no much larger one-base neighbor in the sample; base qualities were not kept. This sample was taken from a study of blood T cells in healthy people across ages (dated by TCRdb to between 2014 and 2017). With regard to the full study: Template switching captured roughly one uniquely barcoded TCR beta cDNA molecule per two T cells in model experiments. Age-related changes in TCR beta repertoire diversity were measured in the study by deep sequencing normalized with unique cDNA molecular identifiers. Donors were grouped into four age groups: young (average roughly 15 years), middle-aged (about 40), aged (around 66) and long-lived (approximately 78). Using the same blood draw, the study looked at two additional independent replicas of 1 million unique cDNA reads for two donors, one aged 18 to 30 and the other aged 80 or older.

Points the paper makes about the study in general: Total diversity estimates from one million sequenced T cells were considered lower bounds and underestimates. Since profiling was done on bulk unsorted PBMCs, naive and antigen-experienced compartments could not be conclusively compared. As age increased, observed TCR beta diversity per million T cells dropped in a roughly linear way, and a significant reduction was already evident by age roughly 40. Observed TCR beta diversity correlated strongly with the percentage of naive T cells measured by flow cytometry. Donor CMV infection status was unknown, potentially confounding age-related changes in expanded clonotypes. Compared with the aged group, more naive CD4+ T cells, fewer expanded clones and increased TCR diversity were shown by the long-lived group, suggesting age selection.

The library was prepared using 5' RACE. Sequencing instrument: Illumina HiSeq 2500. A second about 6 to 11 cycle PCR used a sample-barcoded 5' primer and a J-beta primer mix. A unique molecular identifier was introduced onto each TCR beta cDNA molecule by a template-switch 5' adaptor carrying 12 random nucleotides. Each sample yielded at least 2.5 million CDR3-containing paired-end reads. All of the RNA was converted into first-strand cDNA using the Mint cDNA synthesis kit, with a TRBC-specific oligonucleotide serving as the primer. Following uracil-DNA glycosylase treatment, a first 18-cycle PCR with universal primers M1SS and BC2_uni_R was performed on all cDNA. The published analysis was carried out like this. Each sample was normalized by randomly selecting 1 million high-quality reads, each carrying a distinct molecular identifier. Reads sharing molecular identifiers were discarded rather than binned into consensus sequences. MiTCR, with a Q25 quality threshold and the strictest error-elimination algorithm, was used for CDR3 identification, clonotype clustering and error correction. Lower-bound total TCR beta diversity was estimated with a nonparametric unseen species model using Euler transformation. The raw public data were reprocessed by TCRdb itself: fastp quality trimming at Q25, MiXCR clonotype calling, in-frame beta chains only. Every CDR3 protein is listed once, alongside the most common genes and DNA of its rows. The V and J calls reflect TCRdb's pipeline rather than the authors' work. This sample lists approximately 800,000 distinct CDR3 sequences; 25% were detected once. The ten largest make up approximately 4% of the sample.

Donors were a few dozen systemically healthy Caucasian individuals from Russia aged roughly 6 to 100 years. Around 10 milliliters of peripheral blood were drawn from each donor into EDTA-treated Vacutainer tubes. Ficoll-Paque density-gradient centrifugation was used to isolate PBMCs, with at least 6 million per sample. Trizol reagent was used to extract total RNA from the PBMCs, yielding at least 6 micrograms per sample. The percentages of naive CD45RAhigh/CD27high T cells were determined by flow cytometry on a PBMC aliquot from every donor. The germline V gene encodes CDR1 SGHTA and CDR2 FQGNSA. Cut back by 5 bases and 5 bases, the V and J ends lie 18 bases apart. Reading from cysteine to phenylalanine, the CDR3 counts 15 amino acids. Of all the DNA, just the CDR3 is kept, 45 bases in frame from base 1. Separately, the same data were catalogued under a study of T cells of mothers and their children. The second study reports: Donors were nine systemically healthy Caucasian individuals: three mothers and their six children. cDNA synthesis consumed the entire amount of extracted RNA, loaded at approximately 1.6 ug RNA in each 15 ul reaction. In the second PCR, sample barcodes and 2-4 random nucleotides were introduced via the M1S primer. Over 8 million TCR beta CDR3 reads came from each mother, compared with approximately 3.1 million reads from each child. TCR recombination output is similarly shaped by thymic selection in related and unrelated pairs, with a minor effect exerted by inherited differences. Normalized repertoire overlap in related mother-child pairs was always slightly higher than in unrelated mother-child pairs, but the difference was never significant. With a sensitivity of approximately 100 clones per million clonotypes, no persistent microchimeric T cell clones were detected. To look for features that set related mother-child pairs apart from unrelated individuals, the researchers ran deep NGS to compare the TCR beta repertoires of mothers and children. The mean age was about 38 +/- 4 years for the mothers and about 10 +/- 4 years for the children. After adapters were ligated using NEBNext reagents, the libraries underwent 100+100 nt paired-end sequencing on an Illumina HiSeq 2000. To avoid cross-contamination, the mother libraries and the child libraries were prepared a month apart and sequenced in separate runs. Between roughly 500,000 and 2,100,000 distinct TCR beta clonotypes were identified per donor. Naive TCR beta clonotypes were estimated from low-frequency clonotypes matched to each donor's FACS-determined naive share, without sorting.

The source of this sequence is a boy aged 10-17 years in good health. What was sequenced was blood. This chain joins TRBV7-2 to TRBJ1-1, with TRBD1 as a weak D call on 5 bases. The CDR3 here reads CASSPQTGPWTEAFF. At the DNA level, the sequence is TGTGCCAGCAGCCCTCAAACAGGACCCTGGACTGAAGCTTTCTTT.